Listed below are T cell receptor beta chains from one sample, sequenced in a study of CD8 T cells in ankylosing spondylitis. TCRdb redid the calling of the 5' RACE reads with MiXCR, one entry per CDR3 protein. The sample carries about 36,000 distinct CDR3 sequences, approximately 6% recorded once. Sequenced input: blood, either unsorted or a sorted T cell fraction (not recorded which). All receptors come from a male donor with ankylosing spondylitis or in good health (not recorded which). Both conserved end residues are part of each CDR3. Each record gives: V gene, D gene, J gene, clone size, CDR3 DNA, CDR3 protein. The D gene is left open where the match is weak. Clone size is not always given. Where it is, it says once, few, many or a class for expanded clones.

TRBV20-1	-	TRBJ2-5	many	TGCAGTGCTGCCCCCCAGAACGAAGAGACCCAGTACTTC	CSAAPQNEETQYF
TRBV7-2	-	TRBJ1-5	many	TGTGCCAGCAGCCCCAGACAGCCTAGCAATCAGCCCCAGCATTTT	CASSPRQPSNQPQHF
TRBV5-1	-	TRBJ2-1	many	TGCGCCTCAAAGACTCGACGCAGGGATGAGCAGTTCTTC	CASKTRRRDEQFF
TRBV7-9	TRBD2	TRBJ2-2	many	TGTGCCAGCAATAATCTAGCGGGAGCGAACACCGGGGAGCTGTTTTTT	CASNNLAGANTGELFF
TRBV12-3/TRBV12-4	-	TRBJ2-2	many	TGTGCCAGCAACTGGACCCCGAACACCGGGGAGCTGTTTTTT	CASNWTPNTGELFF
TRBV7-3	-	TRBJ2-3	many	TGTGCCAGCCGTGGGGGCGGTACTAGCACAGATACGCAGTATTTT	CASRGGGTSTDTQYF
TRBV27	-	TRBJ1-1	-	TGTGCCAGCCGGGTGAGGGTGGGGAACACTGAAGCTTTCTTT	CASRVRVGNTEAFF
TRBV6-4	-	TRBJ1-6	few	TGTGCCAGCAGTGACAGTTTTAATTCACCCCTCCACTTT	CASSDSFNSPLHF
TRBV20-1	-	TRBJ2-5	-	TGCAGTGCTAGGTTCGCCAGAGAGACCCAGTACTTC	CSARFARETQYF
TRBV29-1	-	TRBJ2-3	many	TGCAGCGTTGGGGGACTCGCTGCGGATACGCAGTATTTT	CSVGGLAADTQYF
TRBV6-1	-	TRBJ1-1	many	TGTGCCAGCAGTCCGCGGAGGATGGGAACTGAAGCTTTCTTT	CASSPRRMGTEAFF
TRBV4-3	-	TRBJ2-3	few	TGCGCCAGCAGCCGAAGTGGGGTGGAGACAGATACGCAGTATTTT	CASSRSGVETDTQYF
TRBV27	-	TRBJ2-3	many	TGTGCCAGCAGGCAGTTGGGGACAGATACGCAGTATTTT	CASRQLGTDTQYF
TRBV27	-	TRBJ2-3	many	TGTGCCAGCAGTTTTTTAGGGTATGGAACAGATACGCAGTATTTT	CASSFLGYGTDTQYF
TRBV7-8	TRBD2	TRBJ2-1	many	TGTGCCAGCAGCCCGTCACTAGCGGGTGAATACAATGAGCAGTTCTTC	CASSPSLAGEYNEQFF
TRBV18	TRBD2	TRBJ2-1	many	TGTGCCAGCTCACCACTAGCGGGAGGGCCCTCCTACAATGAGCAGTTCTTC	CASSPLAGGPSYNEQFF
TRBV12-3/TRBV12-4	-	TRBJ2-6	many	TGTGCCAGCAGTTGGGACTTTTCTGGGGCCAACGTCCTGACTTTC	CASSWDFSGANVLTF
TRBV7-9	-	TRBJ2-1	many	TGTGCCAGCAGCTTAATGAGGGCAGAAACGAAGTTCTTC	CASSLMRAETKFF
TRBV7-9	-	TRBJ2-7	many	TGTGCCAGCAGCTTAGGGACAGCTTCCTACGAGCAGTACTTC	CASSLGTASYEQYF
TRBV5-1	TRBD1	TRBJ2-4	many	TGCGCCAGCAGCTTGTGGGGGACAGGGGACATTCAGTACTTC	CASSLWGTGDIQYF
TRBV20-1	-	TRBJ2-7	many	TGCAGTGCTAGTTCTGGGGGCTACGAGCAGTACTTC	CSASSGGYEQYF
TRBV4-2	TRBD1	TRBJ2-2	-	TGTGCCAGCAGCCCGACAGGGAAAAACACCGGGAAACTGTTTTTT	CASSPTGKNTGKLFF
TRBV7-2	TRBD2	TRBJ2-1	many	TGTGCCAGCAGCTTTGCGGCGGGAGGGTACTACAATGAGCAGTTCTTC	CASSFAAGGYYNEQFF
TRBV28	-	TRBJ1-3	many	TGTGCCAGCAGTTCCCTTCGAGGGTCGGGAAACACCATATATTTT	CASSSLRGSGNTIYF
TRBV10-3	TRBD1	TRBJ2-1	many	TGTGCCGTCAATGGGGACAGGGGAAATGAGCAGTTCTTC	CAVNGDRGNEQFF
TRBV7-9	TRBD1	TRBJ1-3	many	TGTGCCAGCAGCCCGACAGGGGTTGGAAACACCATATATTTT	CASSPTGVGNTIYF
TRBV6-1	TRBD1	TRBJ1-5	many	TGTGCCAGCAGGGGCGAGGGACAGGATCAGCCCCAGCATTTT	CASRGEGQDQPQHF
TRBV7-2	-	TRBJ1-6	once	TGTGCCAGCAGCTTAGCGAGGGTTCGGAATTCACCCCTCCACTTT	CASSLARVRNSPLHF
TRBV11-1	-	TRBJ1-1	many	TGTGCCAGCAGCTTTAGCGTTAACACTGAAGCTTTCTTT	CASSFSVNTEAFF
TRBV5-1	-	TRBJ2-3	-	TGCGCCAGCAGCTCATGGGGGCATACGCAGTATTTT	CASSSWGHTQYF
TRBV5-1	-	TRBJ2-4	many	TGCGCCAGCAGCTTGGACAGAAATAAAAACATTCAGTACTTC	CASSLDRNKNIQYF
TRBV7-8	-	TRBJ2-3	medium-sized	TGTGCCAGCAGCTTAGCGGGACACTACACAGATACGCAGTATTTT	CASSLAGHYTDTQYF
TRBV5-6	TRBD1	TRBJ2-1	many	TGTGCCAGCAGCCAGGGGGCTTCGAACAATGAGCAGTTCTTC	CASSQGASNNEQFF
TRBV6-2/TRBV6-3	-	TRBJ1-5	many	TGTGCCAGCACAAGGGACGGAGGCAATCAGCCCCAGCATTTT	CASTRDGGNQPQHF
TRBV5-5	TRBD1	TRBJ2-1	many	TGTGCCAGCAGCTTGGGGACAGGGGTGGTAGTCTCGTTCCTCTTC	CASSLGTGVVVSFLF
TRBV7-9	TRBD2	TRBJ2-3	many	TGTGCCAGCATCCCGGAGACTAGCGGGAAAGATACGCAGTATTTT	CASIPETSGKDTQYF
TRBV4-1	-	TRBJ2-7	many	TGCGCCAGCAGCCAAGATGGTCCCTACGAGCAGTACTTC	CASSQDGPYEQYF
TRBV9	TRBD1	TRBJ2-2	many	TGTGCCAGCACGGGGACAGGGGGAATTGGGAACACCGGGGAGCTGTTTTTT	CASTGTGGIGNTGELFF
TRBV12-3/TRBV12-4	-	TRBJ1-5	many	TGTGCCAGCAGTTTAACCGGGGGTGTTAATCAGCCCCAGCATTTT	CASSLTGGVNQPQHF
TRBV5-1	TRBD1	TRBJ2-1	many	TGCGCCAGCAGCTTGCGGACAGGGGGCGGCCTAGCGGGAAATATGATGCCGTTCTTC	CASSLRTGGGLAGNMMPFF
TRBV20-1	TRBD2	TRBJ2-1	many	TGCAGTGCTTCTAGCGGACCTAGCTCCTACAATGAGCAGTTCTTC	CSASSGPSSYNEQFF
TRBV27	TRBD1	TRBJ1-2	many	TGTGCCAGCAGTCGGACAGGGGGAGGTTCGTTTGGCTACACCTTC	CASSRTGGGSFGYTF
TRBV11-1	-	TRBJ2-1	many	TGTGCCAGCAGCTTAGGCCGGATCTGGCTAGGAAAGGGTCCCAATGAGCAGTTCTTC	CASSLGRIWLGKGPNEQFF
TRBV27	-	TRBJ2-5	-	TGTGCCAGCAGTTTATCGAGGTGGGCGGAGGGCGGAGAGACCCAGTACTTC	CASSLSRWAEGGETQYF
TRBV4-2	TRBD2	TRBJ2-5	many	TGTGCCAGCAGCCAGATCGGGGCGGGGGTTAGGTTTGGAGAGACCCAGTACTTC	CASSQIGAGVRFGETQYF
TRBV11-2	-	TRBJ2-1	many	TGTGCCAGCAGCTTAGGAAAGAACTGGCACAATGAGCAGTTCTTC	CASSLGKNWHNEQFF
TRBV7-2	TRBD2	TRBJ2-7	-	TGTGCCAGCTACATAGGGCTAGCGGGCTACGAGCAGTACTTC	CASYIGLAGYEQYF
TRBV3-2	-	TRBJ1-1	medium-sized	TGTGCCAGCAGCCGGGGACAGGGGACTGAAGCTTTCTTT	CASSRGQGTEAFF